This passage covers 21 T cell receptor beta chains from one sample sequenced in a study of cytomegalovirus exposure and HLA in healthy donors. Primers included in the PCR were 60 Vbeta and 13 Jbeta primers. TCRdb's table, derived via immunoSEQ multiplex PCR, lists solely in-frame clones and lacks some. The repertoire holds some 160,000 clones, 77% seen once, with under 2% in the top ten. Sample: PBMCs. The receptors derive from a woman aged 25 to 39 in good health and CMV-seronegative.

V usage is TRBV29-1 and J usage is TRBJ2-7, with 9 bases aligning to TRBD1. CDR3 length: 13 amino acids. The V segment lost 6 bases and the J segment 5 bases; nucleotides outside the gene matches: 8. Germline V lookup: CDR1 SQVTM, CDR2 ANQGSEA. The CDR3 DNA reads TGCAGCGTACTAGGTACAGGGGGCGACGAGCAGTACTTC. The encoded protein is CSVLGTGGDEQYF.

This clone was counted between two and nine times. V gene TRBV6-5 combines with J gene TRBJ1-1; D is ambiguous. Germline CDR1 reads MNHEY; CDR2 reads SVGAGI. This CDR3 is built from 13 residues. V shed 6 bases and J shed 4 bases, with 12 bases lying between them. The DNA for the CDR3 is TGTGCCAGCAGCAACAACAGATTCACTGAAGCTTTCTTT. Protein product: CASSNNRFTEAFF.

The chain has TRBV2 and TRBJ1-3; perhaps TRBD1 as D (6 bases). The CDR3 runs to 13 residues. With 10 bases removed from V and 0 bases from J, the gap between germline ends came to 10 bases. From germline, CDR1 is SNHLY and CDR2 FYNNEI. CDR3: CATTTGSGNTIYF. Written as DNA, the CDR3 is TGTGCCACCACGACAGGCTCTGGAAACACCATATATTTT.

This clone was observed a few times. The V call is TRBV19, the J call TRBJ1-2, with D unclear. The CDR3 extends over 12 amino acids. The V end was cut by 7 bases, the J end by 2 bases, with 8 bases between. The germline CDR1 and CDR2 sequences are LNHDA and SQIVND (reference sequence). For the CDR3, the DNA is TGTGCCAGTATAGACGGGAACTATGGCTACACCTTC. Translated: CASIDGNYGYTF.

The chain uses TRBV20-1 and TRBJ2-3; the match to TRBD2 covers 8 bases. J was trimmed by 6 bases and V by 6 bases; bases with no gene match: 2. Germline values: CDR1 DFQATT, CDR2 SNEGSKA (reference sequence). The CDR3 contains 11 residues. CDR3 protein: CSAGGVDTQYF. The CDR3 DNA is TGCAGTGCCGGGGGGGTTGATACGCAGTATTTT.

This clone has a handful of counts. The rearrangement joins TRBV6-1 to TRBJ1-1, with no clear D. The CDR3 covers 14 residues. Per the germline V gene, CDR1 is MNHNS and CDR2 is SASEGT. Trimming removed 7 bases at V and 1 base at J, with 13 bases between. CDR3 loop: CASKRNAQNTEAFF. The CDR3 nucleotides read TGTGCCAGCAAGCGGAATGCCCAGAACACTGAAGCTTTCTTT.

This chain links TRBV19 with TRBJ2-1, with 14 nucleotides matching TRBD2. Germline values: CDR1 LNHDA, CDR2 SQIVND (reference sequence). The CDR3 spans 15 residues. V lost 1 base and J lost 7; bases outside the gene matches: 0. For the CDR3, the DNA is TGTGCCAGTAGTATAGGGACTAGCGGGAGGAATGAGCAGTTCTTC. It codes for CASSIGTSGRNEQFF.

The J gene is TRBJ1-2, the V gene TRBV6-6; 9 bases fit TRBD1. The CDR3 is 13 residues long. Germline V gene sequence: CDR1 MNHNY, CDR2 SVGAGI (reference sequence). The V segment lost 5 bases and the J segment 7 bases; nucleotides outside the gene matches: 5. This CDR3 reads CASSAGTGFGYTF. CDR3 in DNA: TGTGCCAGCAGTGCCGGGACAGGGTTTGGCTACACCTTC.

This sequence joins TRBV5-4 and TRBJ2-3; no clear D. This CDR3 is built from 15 residues. CDR1 is SGHNT and CDR2 is YYREEE in the germline V gene (reference sequence). Trimming took off 1 base at V and 3 bases at J, with 12 bases between the two ends. The CDR3 spells CASSLLVEATDTQYF. The CDR3 DNA follows: TGTGCCAGCAGCTTGTTGGTAGAGGCTACAGATACGCAGTATTTT. Full variable domain (rest looked up from reference TRBV5-4 and TRBJ2-3): ETGVTQSPTHLIKTRGQQVTLRCSSQSGHNTVSWYQQALGQGPQFIFQYYREEENGRGNFPPRFSGLQFPNYSSELNVNALELDDSALYLCASSLLVEATDTQYFGPGTRLTVL.

This clone was detected only a few times. The rearrangement joins TRBV5-1 to TRBJ1-1, with 7 nucleotides matching TRBD1. This CDR3 comprises 15 residues. In germline, CDR1 is SGHRS, CDR2 YFSETQ. Losses at the gene ends were 0 bases for V and 1 base for J; bases not matched to a gene: 3. The CDR3 DNA is TGCGCCAGCAGCTTGGCTGGGACAGCGAACACTGAAGCTTTCTTT. This translates into CASSLAGTANTEAFF.

This sequence joins TRBV11-2 and TRBJ2-1; maybe TRBD1 (5 bases). Germline CDR1 and CDR2: SGHAT and FQNNGV. V was pared by 1 base and J by 4 bases, with 8 bases between. This CDR3 has 14 residues. CDR3 protein: CASSLATGYNEQFF. The CDR3 DNA follows: TGTGCCAGCAGCTTAGCAACAGGATACAATGAGCAGTTCTTC.

Only a few counts were recorded for this clone. A read error may produce the germline difference seen at one junction end. The chain uses TRBV6-5 and TRBJ1-2; 7 bases align to TRBD1. CDR3 length: 14 residues. CDR1 MNHEY and CDR2 SVGAGI come from the germline V gene. CDR3 nucleotides: TGTGCCACGGGCCGGGACAGTCAACTATATGGCTACCCCTTC. This translates into CATGRDSQLYGYPF.

The chain carries TRBV7-3 and TRBJ2-3; a possible D gene is TRBD1 (6 bases). Germline V CDR1 and CDR2: SGHTA, FQGTGA. The CDR3 extends over 15 amino acids. Between the trimmed V and J ends, which lost 3 bases and 6 bases, there was a span of 16 bases. The CDR3 loop reads CASSFLAGGGDTQYF. The DNA of the CDR3 is TGTGCCAGCAGCTTCCTAGCTGGGGGCGGGGATACGCAGTATTTT.

J is TRBJ1-4 and V is TRBV15; TRBD1 might be the D (6 bases). The CDR3 contains 15 residues. V lost 2 bases and J lost 8, with 15 bases in between. The germline CDR1 and CDR2 sequences are LNHNV and YYDKDF (reference sequence). CDR3 sequence reads: CATSRTGPRGEKLFF. The DNA of the CDR3 is TGTGCCACCAGCAGAACCGGGCCTAGGGGGGAAAAACTGTTTTTT.

CDR3: CASLDPYTEAFF. In DNA form, the CDR3 reads TGTGCCAGCCTAGACCCCTACACTGAAGCTTTCTTT. This sequence joins TRBV2 and TRBJ1-1; D is undetermined. The CDR3 length is 12 residues. Looked up from germline, CDR1 is SNHLY and CDR2 is FYNNEI. Trimming cost V 8 bases and J 3 bases, with 10 bases left between them.

The V and J genes are TRBV7-2 and TRBJ1-5; a possible D gene is TRBD1 (5 bases). CDR1 and CDR2 from the germline V gene are SGHTA and FQGNSA. Trimming took 4 bases from V and 6 from J, leaving 10 bases between them. The CDR3 length is 13 residues. The CDR3 sequence: CASSWGVGQPQHF. CDR3 sequence (DNA): TGTGCCAGCAGCTGGGGGGTTGGTCAGCCCCAGCATTTT.

This chain links TRBV7-9 with TRBJ2-7, with 11 bases that match TRBD1. This CDR3 is built from 15 residues. Germline CDR1 and CDR2: SEHNR and FQNEAQ (reference sequence). V lost 4 bases and J lost 6; bases outside the gene matches: 8. The CDR3 spells CASSSGTGGSSEQYF. CDR3 coding DNA: TGTGCCAGCAGCTCCGGGACAGGGGGAAGTAGCGAGCAGTACTTC.

The chain carries TRBV4-1 and TRBJ2-7; D perhaps matches TRBD2 (6 bases). V was shortened by 6 bases and J by 0 bases, with 15 bases between the two germline ends. CDR1 and CDR2 (germline): MGHRA, YSYEKL. The CDR3 loop spans 15 amino acids. The CDR3 DNA follows: TGCGCCAGCAGTAGAGGGACTCGGACCTCCTACGAGCAGTACTTC. Translation gives CASSRGTRTSYEQYF.

This chain connects TRBV7-6 to TRBJ2-3, with TRBD2 matching over 11 bases. In germline, CDR1 is SGHVS, CDR2 FNYEAQ. This CDR3 has 19 residues. V gave up 4 bases and J gave up 3 bases; unmatched junction bases: 15. The CDR3, as DNA: TGTGCCAGCAGCTCACTGACTCCCGACTCTAGCGGGGGGACAGATACGCAGTATTTT. Translating it yields CASSSLTPDSSGGTDTQYF.

This CDR3 is CASSPSGSGETQYF. CDR3 DNA: TGTGCCAGCAGCCCAAGCGGGAGTGGAGAGACCCAGTACTTC. The chain employs TRBV7-2 and TRBJ2-5; TRBD2 matches at 8 bases. Looked up from germline, CDR1 is SGHTA and CDR2 is FQGNSA. The CDR3 spans 14 residues. V trimming: 5 bases; J trimming: 4 bases; junction bases outside the gene matches: 6.

The V call is TRBV2, the J call TRBJ1-6, with TRBD1 identical over 8 bases. Germline-derived CDR1 and CDR2 are SNHLY and FYNNEI. CDR3 length equals 16 residues. J was trimmed by 6 bases and V by 6 bases; bases with no gene match: 10. CDR3 sequence reads: CASRKGQGTFNSPLHF. The DNA of the CDR3 is TGTGCCAGCAGGAAAGGACAGGGAACCTTTAATTCACCCCTCCACTTT. Combining the CDR3 with reference TRBV2 and TRBJ1-6 gives the whole variable domain EPEVTQTPSHQVTQMGQEVILRCVPISNHLYFYWYRQILGQKVEFLVSFYNNEISEKSEIFDDQFSVERPDGSNFTLKIRSTKLEDSAMYFCASRKGQGTFNSPLHFGNGTRLTVT.